Shown below are 13 T cell receptor beta chains from a single sample sequenced in a study of blood T cell repertoires in COVID-19. Only in-frame clones appear in the TCRdb table, and some are missing; sequencing was by immunoSEQ multiplex PCR. Among 200,000 to 250,000 clones listed, 87% were seen once. Sample: peripheral blood. These receptors were obtained from a man between 18 and 35 years old with active or convalescent COVID-19.

The gene calls are TRBV5-1 and TRBJ2-3; TRBD2 aligns across 14 bases. Looked up from germline, CDR1 is SGHRS and CDR2 is YFSETQ. The length of the CDR3 is 19 residues. V trimming: 3 bases; J trimming: 0 bases; junction bases outside the gene matches: 9. The CDR3: CASSSGLAGGIASTDTQYF. CDR3 in DNA: TGCGCCAGCAGCTCCGGACTAGCGGGAGGCATTGCTAGCACAGATACGCAGTATTTT.

The V gene is TRBV6-5, the J gene TRBJ2-1; 11 positions match TRBD2. Trimming at V came to 5 bases and at J to 4 bases, leaving 4 bases not matched to a gene. Germline V gives CDR1 MNHEY, CDR2 SVGAGI. The CDR3 is 15 residues long. The CDR3 protein is CASSLSGRGYNEQFF. The CDR3, as DNA: TGTGCCAGCAGTCTTAGCGGGAGGGGTTACAATGAGCAGTTCTTC.

The gene calls are TRBV3-1 (or the pseudogene TRBV3-2) and TRBJ2-2, with D maybe TRBD1 (5 bases). Germline CDR1 reads LGHDT; CDR2 reads YNNKEL (reference sequence). CDR3 length: 17 residues. V lost 4 bases, J lost 8 bases, and 23 bases lay in between. CDR3 nucleotide sequence: TGTGCCAGCAGCCCTCCGGCCAGGGTCTTTGGGGTAGGGGAGCTGTTTTTT. Its protein product is CASSPPARVFGVGELFF.

This chain links TRBV6-6 with TRBJ2-7, with a weak D call TRBD2 (7 bases). With 7 bases removed from V and 2 bases from J, the gap between germline ends came to 18 bases. The CDR3 consists of 15 residues. Germline assignment: CDR1 MNHNY and CDR2 SVGAGI (reference sequence). CDR3: CASTLAGASTYEQYF. The CDR3 DNA reads as TGTGCCAGCACCCTGGCGGGGGCGTCGACCTACGAGCAGTACTTC.

V gene TRBV27 combines with J gene TRBJ2-3; 10 bases fit TRBD1. Germline V CDR1 and CDR2: MNHEY, SMNVEV (reference sequence). The CDR3 totals 13 residues. V lost 7 bases to trimming and J lost 4 bases; unmatched junction nucleotides: 2. CDR3 amino acids: CASKGQGSDTQYF. CDR3 bases: TGTGCCAGCAAGGGACAGGGGTCAGATACGCAGTATTTT.

CDR3 bases: TGTGCCAGCAGTACAAGCGGGGGGGCGGGAAATGAGCAGTTCTTC. It specifies CASSTSGGAGNEQFF. The J gene is TRBJ2-1, the V gene TRBV6-2 or TRBV6-3, with TRBD2 matching over 10 bases. Germline trimming cut 5 bases from V and 7 bases from J; bases unmatched to any gene: 8. The CDR3 length is 15 residues. Germline V gene data show CDR1 as MNHEY and CDR2 as SVGEGT.

This chain uses TRBV6-5 with TRBJ1-1; D is unclear. Germline lookup yields CDR1 MNHEY and CDR2 SVGAGI. Trimming pared 2 bases from V and 10 bases from J, leaving 5 bases between. The CDR3 contains 10 residues. The DNA for the CDR3 is TGTGCCAGCAGTTACAGCCCAGCTTTCTTT. Translating it yields CASSYSPAFF.

This clone has just a few counts. The rearrangement uses TRBV9 and TRBJ1-1; perhaps TRBD1 as D (6 bases). V was shortened by 4 bases and J by 10 bases, with 17 bases between the two germline ends. There are 13 residues in the CDR3. The V gene's germline CDR1 is SGDLS and CDR2 YYNGEE. The CDR3 spells CASSSGQKLGAFF. Here the CDR3 DNA reads TGTGCCAGCAGCTCCGGACAGAAACTAGGAGCTTTCTTT.

This rearrangement joins TRBV5-5 to TRBJ2-7; a possible D gene is TRBD2 (6 bases). Germline CDR1 SGHKS, CDR2 YYEKEE (reference sequence). Trimming stripped 4 bases from V and 3 bases from J, with 11 bases between. The CDR3 sequence is 13 residues long. CDR3 sequence reads: CASSPGRYYEQYF. CDR3 DNA: TGTGCCAGCAGCCCCGGGAGATACTACGAGCAGTACTTC.

The CDR3 loop reads CASSSISGGYSYNEQFF. The CDR3 bases are TGTGCCAGCAGTTCCATCTCGGGGGGATACTCCTACAATGAGCAGTTCTTC. The chain combines TRBV27 with TRBJ2-1, with 7 bases aligning to TRBD2. The CDR3 spans 17 residues. Germline CDR1 reads MNHEY; CDR2 reads SMNVEV (reference sequence). The V and J ends lost 4 bases and 0 bases, in that order; junction bases with no gene match: 9.

This clone has a single count. The gene calls are TRBV6-2 or TRBV6-3 and TRBJ1-5, with TRBD1 identical over 11 bases. The V gene's germline CDR1 is MNHEY and CDR2 SVGEGT. With V trimmed by 2 bases and J by 8 bases, 11 bases remained unmatched. The CDR3 has 17 residues. The CDR3 bases are TGTGCCAGCAGTTACAACGGAGGACAGGGGGCGCGTAAGCCCCAGCATTTT. Translating it yields CASSYNGGQGARKPQHF.

This clone was detected only once. V and J are TRBV28 and TRBJ2-5; TRBD1 aligns across 8 bases. After removal of 5 bases from V and 5 bases from J, the junction contained 4 bases not matched to a gene. The CDR3 spans 13 residues. CDR1 and CDR2 (germline): MDHEN, SYDVKM. The chain's CDR3 is CASSGDRMETQYF. The CDR3 bases are TGTGCCAGCAGTGGGGACAGGATGGAGACCCAGTACTTC.

The chain joins TRBV7-2 to TRBJ1-1; possibly TRBD1 for D (6 bases). The CDR3 is made up of 16 amino acids. Looked up from germline, CDR1 is SGHTA and CDR2 is FQGNSA. V lost 5 bases and J lost 1, with 17 bases in between. CDR3 bases: TGTGCCAGCAGCATAATCCTTCCACAGGGGAACACTGAAGCTTTCTTT. Its protein is CASSIILPQGNTEAFF.